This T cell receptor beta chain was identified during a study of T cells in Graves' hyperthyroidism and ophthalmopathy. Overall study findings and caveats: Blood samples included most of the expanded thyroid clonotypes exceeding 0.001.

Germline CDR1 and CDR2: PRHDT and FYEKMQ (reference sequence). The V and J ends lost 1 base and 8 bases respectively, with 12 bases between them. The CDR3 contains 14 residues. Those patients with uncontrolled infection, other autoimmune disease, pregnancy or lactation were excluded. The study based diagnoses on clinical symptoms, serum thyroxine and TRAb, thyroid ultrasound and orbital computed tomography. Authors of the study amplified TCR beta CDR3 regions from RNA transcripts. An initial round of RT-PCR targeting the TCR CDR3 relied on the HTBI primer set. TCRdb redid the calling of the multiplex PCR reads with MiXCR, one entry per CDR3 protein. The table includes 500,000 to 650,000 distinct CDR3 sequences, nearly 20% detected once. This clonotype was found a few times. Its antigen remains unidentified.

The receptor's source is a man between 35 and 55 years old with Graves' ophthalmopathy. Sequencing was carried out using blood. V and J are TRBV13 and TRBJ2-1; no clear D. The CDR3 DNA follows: TGTGCCAGCAGCTTAGTATCTTTTGGCTATGAGCAGTTCTTC. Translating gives CASSLVSFGYEQFF.